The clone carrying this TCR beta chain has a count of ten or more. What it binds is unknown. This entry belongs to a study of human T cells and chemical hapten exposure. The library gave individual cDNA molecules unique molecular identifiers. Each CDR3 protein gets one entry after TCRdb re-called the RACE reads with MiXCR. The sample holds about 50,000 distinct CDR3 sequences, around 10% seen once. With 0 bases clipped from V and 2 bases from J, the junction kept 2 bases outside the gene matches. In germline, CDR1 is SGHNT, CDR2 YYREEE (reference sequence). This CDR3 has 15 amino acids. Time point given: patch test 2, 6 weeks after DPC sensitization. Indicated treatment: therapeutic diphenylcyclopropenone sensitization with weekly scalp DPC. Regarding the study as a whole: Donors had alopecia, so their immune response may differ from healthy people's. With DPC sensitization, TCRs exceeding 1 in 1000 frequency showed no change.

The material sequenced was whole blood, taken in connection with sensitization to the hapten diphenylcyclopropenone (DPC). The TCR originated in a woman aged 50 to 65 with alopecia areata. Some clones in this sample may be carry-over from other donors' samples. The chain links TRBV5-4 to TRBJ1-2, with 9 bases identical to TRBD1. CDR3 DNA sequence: TGTGCCAGCAGCTTGGGGGGACAGGGCAACTATGGCTACACCTTC. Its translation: CASSLGGQGNYGYTF.